This record concerns one T cell receptor (beta chain) sequence. Its antigen is not identified. The entry originates in a study of CXCR3-negative and CXCR3-positive naive CD8 T cells. CDR1 is SGHRS, CDR2 YFSETQ, per germline. The CDR3 consists of 17 residues. Notes on the study in general: Memory CD8+ cells showed much lower diversity, while both naive subsets displayed comparably high diversity.

The libraries of TRB cDNA were prepared using 5' RACE with UMI labels. TCRdb processed the 5' RACE reads again and assigns one entry to each CDR3 protein, with no DNA. Found here are about 43,000 distinct CDR3 sequences; the top ten clones hold about 10%. This TCR derives from a human donor in good health. Some clones in this sample may be carry-over from other donors' samples. The chain links TRBV5-1 to TRBJ1-1. Sequencing was done on a sample of memory CD8+ T cells from blood. CDR3 protein: CASSLAGWRLSITEAFF. Variable domain in full (rest from reference TRBV5-1 and TRBJ1-1): KAGVTQTPRYLIKTRGQQVTLSCSPISGHRSVSWYQQTPGQGLQFLFEYFSETQRNKGNFPGRFSGRQFSNSRSEMNVSTLELGDSALYLCASSLAGWRLSITEAFFGQGTRLTVV.